The 7 T cell receptor beta chains reported below all come from one sample, sequenced in a study of T cell clusters in autoimmune cytopenias. Tens of thousands of genome equivalents of blood DNA were amplified for TRB. Multiplex touch-down PCR amplified TRB using TRB-A and TRB-B pools in one tube. From the multiplex PCR reads, TCRdb lists one entry per CDR3 protein and no DNA. Its listing shows 11,000 or so distinct CDR3 sequences. This sample also appeared in a second study, on T cell repertoires in aging, cancer and after chemotherapy.

The sequencing input was peripheral blood. The receptors shown here come from a human donor in good health.

The genes are TRBV30 and TRBJ1-5. This CDR3 has 14 residues. Germline V gene data show CDR1 as GTSNPN and CDR2 as SVGIG (reference sequence). The CDR3 sequence: CAWSNSRFNQPQHF.

The J gene is TRBJ2-1, the V gene TRBV30. The CDR3 is 12 amino acids. The germline gives CDR1 GTSNPN, CDR2 SVGIG (reference sequence). The CDR3 spells CAWSDGPNEQFF. The variable domain in full, with the rest retrieved from reference TRBV30 and TRBJ2-1, is SQTIHQWPATLVQPVGSPLSLECTVEGTSNPNLYWYRQAAGRGLQLLFYSVGIGQISSEVPQNLSASRPQDRQFILSSKKLLLSDSGFYLCAWSDGPNEQFFGPGTRLTVL.

The V call is TRBV7-2, the J call TRBJ2-2; TCRdb returns TRBD1, unconfirmable since there is no DNA. There are 15 residues in the CDR3. Germline V CDR1 and CDR2: SGHTA, FQGNSA. Here the CDR3 reads CASSPTRVLTGELFF.

J is TRBJ2-3 and V is TRBV19. The germline V gene encodes CDR1 LNHDA and CDR2 SQIVND (reference sequence). The CDR3 has 14 amino acids. CDR3 in amino acids: CASSTGVGSDTQYF.

Measured by frequency, this clonotype is medium-sized (0.01 to 0.1%). This chain joins TRBV11-1 and TRBJ2-7; checking the TCRdb D call of TRBD1 is not possible without DNA. Germline V lookup: CDR1 SGHAT, CDR2 FQDESV (reference sequence). There are 14 residues in the CDR3. The CDR3 is CASSLGDSTYEQYF. The full variable domain, with the rest looked up from reference TRBV11-1 and TRBJ2-7, is EAEVAQSPRYKITEKSQAVAFWCDPISGHATLYWYRQILGQGPELLVQFQDESVVDDSQLPKDRFSAERLKGVDSTLKIQPAELGDSAMYLCASSLGDSTYEQYFGPGTRLTVT.

In terms of frequency, this clonotype is medium-sized. This chain uses TRBV29-1 with TRBJ2-7; TCRdb names TRBD1, which stays unverified in the absence of DNA. Per germline, CDR1 SQVTM and CDR2 ANQGSEA. This CDR3 is built from 14 residues. CDR3 in amino acids: CSGAATGARTEQYF.

This clonotype is called medium-sized (0.01 to 0.1%) based on its frequency. The CDR3 here is CSVEPQDTQYF. This chain joins TRBV29-1 and TRBJ2-3. This CDR3 is built from 11 residues. Germline-derived CDR1 and CDR2 are SQVTM and ANQGSEA.